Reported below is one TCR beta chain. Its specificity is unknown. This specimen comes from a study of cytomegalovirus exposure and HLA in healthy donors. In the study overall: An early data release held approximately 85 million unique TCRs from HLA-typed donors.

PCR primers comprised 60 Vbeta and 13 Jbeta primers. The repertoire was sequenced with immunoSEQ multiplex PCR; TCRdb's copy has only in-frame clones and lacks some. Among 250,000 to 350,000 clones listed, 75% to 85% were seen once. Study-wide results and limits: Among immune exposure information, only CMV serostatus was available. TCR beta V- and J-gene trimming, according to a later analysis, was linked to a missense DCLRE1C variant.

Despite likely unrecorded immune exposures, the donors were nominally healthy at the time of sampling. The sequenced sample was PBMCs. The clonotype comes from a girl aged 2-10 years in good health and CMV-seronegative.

The CDR3 DNA reads as TGTGCCAGCAGTTCACCGACAGGGGTAAACCCCGGCTACACCTTC. Translated: CASSSPTGVNPGYTF. V and J are TRBV28 and TRBJ1-2; TRBD1 aligns across 8 bases. V dropped 4 bases and J dropped 8; count of bases not matched to a gene: 12. Per germline, CDR1 MDHEN and CDR2 SYDVKM. The CDR3 is made up of 15 amino acids.